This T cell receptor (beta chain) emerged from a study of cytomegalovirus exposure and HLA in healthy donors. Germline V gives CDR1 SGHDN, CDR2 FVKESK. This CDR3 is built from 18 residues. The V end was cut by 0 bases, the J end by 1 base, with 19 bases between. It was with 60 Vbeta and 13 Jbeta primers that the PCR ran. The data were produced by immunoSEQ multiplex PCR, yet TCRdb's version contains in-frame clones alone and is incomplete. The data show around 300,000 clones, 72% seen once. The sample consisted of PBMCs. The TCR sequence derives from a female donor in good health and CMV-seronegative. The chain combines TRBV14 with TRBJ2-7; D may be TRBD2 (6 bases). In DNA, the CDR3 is TGTGCCAGCAGCCAAGATCCCCTCGCGGGCGGGGAATCCTACGAGCAGTACTTC. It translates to CASSQDPLAGGESYEQYF.